Below are 16 T cell receptor beta chains sequenced from a single sample in a study of memory B cells and T cells in multiple sclerosis. Antigens of these TCRs are unknown. After stimulus-free culture, autoproliferating CFSE-dim and non-proliferating CFSE-high T cells were sequenced separately. Cultures began with 45 million to 50 million CFSE-labeled PBMCs, unstimulated for roughly seven days, with replicate wells pooled. The table came from immunoSEQ multiplex PCR; TCRdb's copy has only in-frame clones and leaves some out. The data contain roughly 30,000 clones, 86% of them singletons. Sequenced: PBMCs from blood kept in culture. The receptor source for this set is a human donor with multiple sclerosis.

The rearrangement joins TRBV9 to TRBJ2-1, with D possibly TRBD1 on 5 matching bases. V was shortened by 7 bases and J by 9 bases, with 17 bases between the two germline ends. The germline V gene encodes CDR1 SGDLS and CDR2 YYNGEE. The CDR3 sequence is 13 residues long. The CDR3 region is CASGAQAMGEQFF. The CDR3 nucleotides are TGTGCCAGCGGGGCCCAGGCGATGGGTGAGCAGTTCTTC.

This clone was observed a single time. The gene calls are TRBV28 and TRBJ1-2, with 7 bases lining up with TRBD1. CDR1 and CDR2 from the germline V gene are MDHEN and SYDVKM. This CDR3 has 15 residues. The ends lost 2 bases at V and 6 bases at J; junction bases unmatched: 9. CDR3 sequence: CASSLLRQGGDGYTF. The CDR3 DNA sequence: TGTGCCAGCAGTTTACTACGACAGGGCGGTGATGGCTACACCTTC.

V is TRBV9 and J is TRBJ1-5; possible D gene TRBD1, 6 bases. Germline V lookup: CDR1 SGDLS, CDR2 YYNGEE. The CDR3 runs to 15 residues. Trimming removed 0 bases at V and 7 bases at J, with 14 bases between. The CDR3 nucleotides read TGTGCCAGCAGCGTAGGGTCAGGGGTGGGGCAGCCCCAGCATTTT. This codes for CASSVGSGVGQPQHF.

The rearrangement uses TRBV27 and TRBJ1-2; no clear D gene. Trimming removed 0 bases from V and 4 bases from J, with 12 bases in between. CDR3 length: 15 amino acids. Germline values: CDR1 MNHEY, CDR2 SMNVEV (reference sequence). DNA of the CDR3: TGTGCCAGCAGTTTATCAGGGAACAGTCTCTATGGCTACACCTTC. This sequence encodes CASSLSGNSLYGYTF.

The J gene is TRBJ1-4, the V gene TRBV5-1, with D hard to call. The germline gives CDR1 SGHRS, CDR2 YFSETQ. Trimming left V 0 bases short and J 4 bases short, with 7 bases between. This CDR3 is 14 amino acids long. CDR3 bases: TGCGCCAGCAGCTTGGGAGGTAATAATGAAAAACTGTTTTTT. It translates to CASSLGGNNEKLFF.

V and J are TRBV5-1 and TRBJ1-2, with D possibly TRBD1 on 5 matching bases. Germline CDR1 is SGHRS and CDR2 is YFSETQ. This CDR3 comprises 15 residues. Trimming left V 4 bases short and J 0 bases short, with 13 bases between. In nucleotides, the CDR3 is TGCGCCAGCAGCGTCTCGACAGCCACTAACTATGGCTACACCTTC. As protein: CASSVSTATNYGYTF. Based on the CDR3 plus reference TRBV5-1 and TRBJ1-2, the full variable domain is KAGVTQTPRYLIKTRGQQVTLSCSPISGHRSVSWYQQTPGQGLQFLFEYFSETQRNKGNFPGRFSGRQFSNSRSEMNVSTLELGDSALYLCASSVSTATNYGYTFGSGTRLTVV.

This chain uses TRBV6-5 with TRBJ2-5; 10 nucleotides agree with TRBD1. With V trimmed by 6 bases and J by 6 bases, 4 bases remained unmatched. The CDR3 is 13 amino acids. Germline V CDR1 and CDR2: MNHEY, SVGAGI. The CDR3 nucleotides are TGTGCCAGCAGGACAGGGGGCGGAAAGACCCAGTACTTC. Protein sequence: CASRTGGGKTQYF.

The genes are TRBV10-2 and TRBJ2-3; 8 bases are a match to TRBD2. The CDR3 has 16 amino acids. The junction had 12 bases not matched to a gene; V was cut back by 6 bases and J by 4 bases. Germline CDR1 and CDR2: WSHSY and SAAADI. The CDR3 protein is CASRLRTSLTPDTQYF. DNA of the CDR3: TGCGCCAGCAGACTTCGGACTAGCCTCACCCCAGATACGCAGTATTTT.

The chain uses TRBV6-1 and TRBJ2-3; a possible D gene is TRBD1 (6 bases). The CDR3 loop spans 11 amino acids. Deletions cut 6 bases from V and 10 bases from J, with 11 bases between. Germline V gene sequence: CDR1 MNHNS, CDR2 SASEGT. The CDR3 DNA follows: TGTGCCAGCAGAGAGGGGGTTTCGCAGTATTTT. Protein: CASREGVSQYF.

The rearrangement joins TRBV28 to TRBJ2-7; D unresolved. The CDR3 has 11 amino acids. V dropped 6 bases and J dropped 4 bases, with 7 bases sitting between them. Germline V gives CDR1 MDHEN, CDR2 SYDVKM. In DNA, the CDR3 is TGTGCCAGCAGCTACTTTTACGAGCAGTACTTC. As protein: CASSYFYEQYF.

This clone was recorded once. This chain links TRBV19 with TRBJ1-1, with D hard to call. Trimming pared 3 bases from V and 8 bases from J, leaving 13 bases between. Germline values: CDR1 LNHDA, CDR2 SQIVND (reference sequence). The length of the CDR3 is 13 residues. Here the CDR3 reads CASSMLSGNEAFF. CDR3 DNA sequence: TGTGCCAGTAGTATGCTTTCGGGGAACGAAGCTTTCTTT.

There are a few counts of this clone. The chain employs TRBV28 and TRBJ2-7; TRBD2 might be the D (6 bases). Trimming took 7 bases from V and 2 from J, leaving 12 bases between them. Germline V gene data show CDR1 as MDHEN and CDR2 as SYDVKM. This CDR3 has 13 amino acids. The CDR3: CASIGGGTYEQYF. In DNA form, the CDR3 reads TGTGCCAGCATTGGAGGCGGGACCTACGAGCAGTACTTC.

DNA of the CDR3: TGTGCCAGCAGCTACCCGGGGCTCTTCAATGAGCAGTTCTTC. Protein: CASSYPGLFNEQFF. This rearrangement joins TRBV7-3 to TRBJ2-1, with D perhaps TRBD1 or TRBD2 (5 bases each). Germline V lookup: CDR1 SGHTA, CDR2 FQGTGA. Trimming pared 4 bases from V and 6 bases from J, leaving 13 bases between. The CDR3 covers 14 residues. Supplemented by reference TRBV7-3 and TRBJ2-1, the full variable domain reads GAGVSQTPSNKVTEKGKYVELRCDPISGHTALYWYRQSLGQGPEFLIYFQGTGAADDSGLPNDRFFAVRPEGSVSTLKIQRTERGDSAVYLCASSYPGLFNEQFFGPGTRLTVL.

The rearrangement uses TRBV29-1 and TRBJ2-2, with D maybe TRBD2 (5 bases). The CDR3 runs to 13 residues. The V end was cut by 4 bases, the J end by 1 base, with 7 bases between. Germline V gives CDR1 SQVTM, CDR2 ANQGSEA. CDR3 in amino acids: CSVVGENTGELFF. The DNA for the CDR3 is TGCAGCGTTGTCGGGGAGAACACCGGGGAGCTGTTTTTT.

The CDR3 spells CASSLAGLEGETQYF. DNA for the CDR3: TGTGCCAGCAGCTTGGCGGGACTGGAGGGGGAGACCCAGTACTTC. The chain uses TRBV5-4 and TRBJ2-5; weak D call: TRBD2 (6 bases). The CDR3 is 15 residues long. The V gene lost 0 bases and the J gene lost 5 bases, with 14 bases spanning the gap. Germline values: CDR1 SGHNT, CDR2 YYREEE (reference sequence).

This clone occurred a few times. The chain employs TRBV10-3 and TRBJ1-2, with a weak D call TRBD1 (6 bases). V lost 10 bases and J lost 2, with 8 bases in between. CDR1 is ENHRY and CDR2 is SYGVKD in the germline V gene. The CDR3 is 11 amino acids. Here the CDR3 reads CASTGNYGYTF. CDR3 DNA: TGTGCCAGTACAGGGAACTATGGCTACACCTTC.